These 30 T cell receptor beta chains share one sample of origin, sequenced in a study of beta chain features in type 1 diabetes. The sequenced template was cDNA made from the entire isolated RNA. Assay: immunoSEQ multiplex PCR; the TCRdb copy retains only in-frame clones and omits some. The sample yields about 250,000 clones, 13% to 15% seen once. The material sequenced was naive CD4+ T cells from blood. The receptors shown here come from a middle-aged woman in good health.

This clone was observed a few times. The identical CDR3 is also encoded by other nucleotide sequences in the sample. The rearrangement links TRBV5-1 to TRBJ1-4; D remains unclear. Trimming shortened V by 0 bases and J by 3 bases, and 9 bases separated the two germline ends. Per germline, CDR1 SGHRS and CDR2 YFSETQ. The CDR3 is 15 residues long. CDR3 residues: CASSLEGVANEKLFF. The CDR3, as DNA: TGCGCCAGCAGCTTGGAGGGAGTAGCTAATGAAAAACTGTTTTTT.

This clone was seen more than once but under ten times. The chain carries TRBV29-1 and TRBJ2-3, with TRBD2 identical over 10 bases. This CDR3 has 14 amino acids. Germline CDR1 SQVTM, CDR2 ANQGSEA. The V segment lost 6 bases and the J segment 5 bases; nucleotides outside the gene matches: 8. CDR3 residues: CSVAGTSEGDTQYF. CDR3 coding DNA: TGCAGCGTCGCCGGGACTAGCGAGGGAGATACGCAGTATTTT.

This clone was found a few times. The rearrangement links TRBV5-6 to TRBJ1-2; 10 bases match TRBD1. This CDR3 spans 14 amino acids. The germline CDR1 and CDR2 sequences are SGHDT and YYEEEE. The trim removed 4 bases at V and 8 bases at J, leaving 8 bases unmatched. The CDR3 sequence is CASSPRTGGHGYTF. The CDR3 DNA is TGTGCCAGCAGCCCCAGGACAGGGGGGCACGGCTACACCTTC.

This chain uses TRBV19 with TRBJ1-5; D remains ambiguous. Germline CDR1 reads LNHDA; CDR2 reads SQIVND (reference sequence). CDR3 size: 14 residues. V was shortened by 7 bases and J by 0 bases, with 10 bases between the two germline ends. CDR3 nucleotides: TGTGCCAGTAAACGGGATTATAGCAATCAGCCCCAGCATTTT. Translating it yields CASKRDYSNQPQHF.

The V and J genes are TRBV15 and TRBJ2-5, with a weak D call TRBD2 (7 bases). The CDR3 has 16 amino acids. V gave up 3 bases and J gave up 1 base, with 15 bases separating them. The V gene's germline CDR1 is LNHNV and CDR2 YYDKDF (reference sequence). CDR3 protein: CATSSGGGTLQETQYF. In DNA form, the CDR3 reads TGTGCCACCAGCAGTGGGGGGGGGACACTCCAAGAGACCCAGTACTTC.

The chain recombines TRBV4-2 with TRBJ2-7; 12 nucleotides agree with TRBD2. Trimming cost V 0 bases and J 5 bases; bases outside gene matches: 5. This CDR3 is built from 16 residues. Germline V gene lookup returns CDR1 LGHNA and CDR2 YNFKEQ. Here the CDR3 DNA reads TGTGCCAGCAGCCAAGATAGGCTAGCGGGGGGGCACGAGCAGTACTTC. This sequence encodes CASSQDRLAGGHEQYF.

This chain links TRBV7-2 with TRBJ1-1; 8 bases are a match to TRBD1. Germline assignment: CDR1 SGHTA and CDR2 FQGNSA. The CDR3 totals 15 residues. With V trimmed by 5 bases and J by 1 base, 6 bases remained unmatched. The CDR3 bases are TGTGCCAGCAGCCCTCCCGGACAGGGGAACACTGAAGCTTTCTTT. The encoded protein is CASSPPGQGNTEAFF.

V gene TRBV5-1 combines with J gene TRBJ1-2, with D perhaps matching TRBD1 (6 bases). The germline V gene encodes CDR1 SGHRS and CDR2 YFSETQ. The CDR3 totals 15 residues. The V gene lost 4 bases and the J gene lost 3 bases, with 16 bases spanning the gap. CDR3 nucleotide sequence: TGCGCCAGCAGCGGGAGCTACAGGGTTGACTATGGCTACACCTTC. It specifies CASSGSYRVDYGYTF.

A few counts support this clone. The V and J genes are TRBV15 and TRBJ2-7; 9 bases map to TRBD1. Per germline, CDR1 LNHNV and CDR2 YYDKDF (reference sequence). The trim removed 3 bases at V and 5 bases at J, leaving 8 bases unmatched. This CDR3 has 15 amino acids. CDR3 in DNA: TGTGCCACCAGCAGGTCCGGGACAGGGATGAACGAGCAGTACTTC. Its protein is CATSRSGTGMNEQYF.

This clone was detected only a few times. V and J are TRBV5-1 and TRBJ2-5, with D tentatively TRBD2 (5 bases). This CDR3 comprises 15 residues. The V end was cut by 1 base, the J end by 1 base, with 11 bases between. The germline CDR1 and CDR2 sequences are SGHRS and YFSETQ. The CDR3 sequence is CASSLSRTVQETQYF. In DNA, the CDR3 is TGCGCCAGCAGCTTGTCCCGGACTGTCCAAGAGACCCAGTACTTC.

The CDR3 DNA sequence: TGTGCCAGCAGTTTGACCCGGGACAGGGCTAACTATGGCTACACCTTC. It codes for CASSLTRDRANYGYTF. The rearrangement links TRBV27 to TRBJ1-2; 9 bases fit TRBD1. CDR1 and CDR2 (germline): MNHEY, SMNVEV (reference sequence). The ends lost 3 bases at V and 0 bases at J; junction bases unmatched: 5. The CDR3 extends over 16 amino acids.

This clone came up a few times. V and J are TRBV10-3 and TRBJ2-3, with 9 nucleotides matching TRBD2. Unmatched junction bases numbered 4, after V lost 0 bases and J lost 3 bases. The CDR3 runs to 16 residues. The germline V gene has CDR1 ENHRY and CDR2 SYGVKD. The DNA of the CDR3 is TGTGCCATCAGTGAGTCATTAGCGGGGGAAACAGATACGCAGTATTTT. This encodes CAISESLAGETDTQYF.

This clone was counted a few times. The chain combines TRBV6-5 with TRBJ2-7; D gene unclear. The CDR3 is 15 residues long. Germline V gives CDR1 MNHEY, CDR2 SVGAGI. V lost 4 bases, J lost 1 base, and 14 bases lay in between. The CDR3: CASSFDPWSSYEQYF. Written as DNA, the CDR3 is TGTGCCAGCAGTTTTGACCCGTGGAGTTCCTACGAGCAGTACTTC.

This clone showed up just a few times. V and J are TRBV11-2 and TRBJ1-2; 7 nucleotides align to TRBD1. Looked up from germline, CDR1 is SGHAT and CDR2 is FQNNGV. There are 14 residues in the CDR3. V dropped 4 bases and J dropped 2; count of bases not matched to a gene: 4. The CDR3 region is CASSSPGGNYGYTF. CDR3 nucleotide sequence: TGTGCCAGCAGCTCACCAGGGGGAAACTATGGCTACACCTTC.

CDR3 coding DNA: TGCGCCAGCAGCTTTGGCACCTCCTACGAGCAGTACTTC. This gives the protein CASSFGTSYEQYF. The rearrangement uses TRBV5-1 and TRBJ2-7; D is ambiguous. The CDR3 extends over 13 amino acids. Per germline, CDR1 SGHRS and CDR2 YFSETQ. Deletions cut 2 bases from V and 0 bases from J, with 6 bases between.

This clone came up a few times. The chain employs TRBV10-3 and TRBJ1-5, with D perhaps TRBD1 (6 bases). Per the germline V gene, CDR1 is ENHRY and CDR2 is SYGVKD. Trimming removed 6 bases at V and 12 bases at J, with 21 bases between. This CDR3 spans 14 amino acids. CDR3 in amino acids: CAISRDTGSGFQHF. CDR3 in DNA: TGTGCCATCAGCAGGGATACAGGGAGTGGTTTCCAGCATTTT.

The gene calls are TRBV21-1 and TRBJ2-7; the table assigns TRBD2, which was not confirmed against the DNA. TRBV21-1 represents a pseudogene. CDR3 size: 15 residues. CDR3 in amino acids: CASSKALSGGYEQYF. The CDR3 DNA reads as TGTGCCAGCAGCAAAGCGCTTTCGGGGGGATACGAGCAGTACTTC.

This chain joins TRBV7-9 and TRBJ2-7, with 15 bases matching TRBD2. CDR1 is SEHNR, CDR2 FQNEAQ, per germline (reference sequence). There are 15 residues in the CDR3. With V trimmed by 4 bases and J by 7 bases, 5 bases remained unmatched. The CDR3 protein is CASSYSGTSGGEQYF. The CDR3 region has the DNA TGTGCCAGCAGCTACTCCGGGACTAGCGGGGGGGAGCAGTACTTC.

As for this clone: The sample carries other DNA sequences with the same CDR3. This rearrangement joins TRBV5-1 to TRBJ2-5, with no clear D. The CDR3 is 12 residues long. Germline values: CDR1 SGHRS, CDR2 YFSETQ. V was clipped by 0 bases and J by 3 bases, with 3 bases between them. CDR3 in DNA: TGCGCCAGCAGCTTGGCGGAAGAGACCCAGTACTTC. It codes for CASSLAEETQYF.

This clone was observed a few times. The chain has TRBV6-1 and TRBJ1-1, with 8 bases that match TRBD1. Germline assignment: CDR1 MNHNS and CDR2 SASEGT. The ends lost 5 bases at V and 1 base at J; junction bases unmatched: 6. This CDR3 contains 15 residues. As DNA, the CDR3 is TGTGCCAGCAGTAAATCGACAGGGGAGAACACTGAAGCTTTCTTT. Translating it yields CASSKSTGENTEAFF.

This chain links TRBV2 with TRBJ2-7; D remains ambiguous. The ends were cut back, 1 base at V and 4 bases at J, with 11 bases in the middle. Germline CDR1 reads SNHLY; CDR2 reads FYNNEI. CDR3 length equals 14 residues. CDR3 loop: CASSEERPPYEQYF. For the CDR3, the DNA is TGTGCCAGCAGTGAAGAGCGTCCCCCTTACGAGCAGTACTTC.

The table lists this clone with a few counts. The chain uses TRBV2 and TRBJ1-6; D is uncertain. Germline assignment: CDR1 SNHLY and CDR2 FYNNEI. V gave up 6 bases and J gave up 0 bases, with 12 bases separating them. CDR3 size: 16 residues. The CDR3 sequence: CASSRTGSSYNSPLHF. The CDR3 DNA is TGTGCCAGCAGCCGCACCGGGAGCTCCTATAATTCACCCCTCCACTTT.

This clone has just a few counts. The V gene is TRBV2, the J gene TRBJ1-2, with 9 bases that match TRBD1. The CDR3 extends over 15 amino acids. CDR1 and CDR2 from the germline V gene are SNHLY and FYNNEI. The trim removed 7 bases at V and 4 bases at J, leaving 10 bases unmatched. This CDR3 reads CASTLGDREIYGYTF. The DNA for the CDR3 is TGTGCCAGCACCCTTGGGGACAGGGAGATCTATGGCTACACCTTC. Full variable domain (remainder filled in from reference TRBV2 and TRBJ1-2): EPEVTQTPSHQVTQMGQEVILRCVPISNHLYFYWYRQILGQKVEFLVSFYNNEISEKSEIFDDQFSVERPDGSNFTLKIRSTKLEDSAMYFCASTLGDREIYGYTFGSGTRLTVV.

The chain joins TRBV6-5 to TRBJ2-5, with D possibly being TRBD1 (6 bases). V dropped 5 bases and J dropped 2 bases, with 12 bases sitting between them. Germline CDR1 MNHEY, CDR2 SVGAGI. The CDR3 totals 14 residues. The CDR3 region is CASSPRTAQETQYF. CDR3 nucleotide sequence: TGTGCCAGCAGTCCCCGGACAGCACAAGAGACCCAGTACTTC.

The chain recombines TRBV15 with TRBJ1-5; the D gene is possibly TRBD1 (6 bases). This CDR3 is 14 amino acids long. Per germline, CDR1 LNHNV and CDR2 YYDKDF (reference sequence). V dropped 3 bases and J dropped 6 bases, with 12 bases sitting between them. In DNA, the CDR3 is TGTGCCACCAGCAGTGAACAGGGTACTCAGCCCCAGCATTTT. This translates into CATSSEQGTQPQHF.

This clone occurred a few times. The chain has TRBV7-8 and TRBJ1-5; 8 bases agree with TRBD1. With V trimmed by 0 bases and J by 5 bases, 6 bases remained unmatched. The V gene's germline CDR1 is SGHVS and CDR2 FQNEAQ. This CDR3 is built from 16 residues. The CDR3 bases are TGTGCCAGCAGCTTAGCGGAGAACAGGGGGGATCAGCCCCAGCATTTT. Its protein product is CASSLAENRGDQPQHF.

At least ten counts were recorded for this clone. V gene TRBV14 combines with J gene TRBJ2-5, with D perhaps matching TRBD2 (7 bases). From germline, CDR1 is SGHDN and CDR2 FVKESK. The CDR3 is 16 residues long. The V and J ends lost 0 bases and 4 bases respectively, with 15 bases between them. In DNA form, the CDR3 reads TGTGCCAGCAGCCAAGATCCTTTGCGGGGGCCAGAGACCCAGTACTTC. The encoded protein is CASSQDPLRGPETQYF.

This clone occurred a few times. V and J are TRBV7-8 and TRBJ2-1; possible D gene TRBD2, 5 bases. Germline CDR1 is SGHVS and CDR2 is FQNEAQ. Trimming stripped 5 bases from V and 9 bases from J, with 14 bases between. The CDR3 is 13 amino acids. CDR3 sequence reads: CASSGLLESEQFF. The CDR3 region has the DNA TGTGCCAGCAGCGGATTACTAGAATCTGAGCAGTTCTTC.

The chain is built from TRBV9 and TRBJ2-5; maybe TRBD2 (6 bases). Between the trimmed V and J ends, which lost 4 bases and 5 bases, there was a span of 15 bases. In germline, CDR1 is SGDLS, CDR2 YYNGEE. The CDR3 runs 14 residues. The CDR3 loop is CASSRGLALETQYF. The CDR3, as DNA: TGTGCCAGCAGCCGAGGGCTAGCGTTGGAGACCCAGTACTTC.

This clone was recorded a few times. CDR3 bases: TGTGCCAGCAGCTCGGGATCATCGGATCGGGGTGAAAAACTGTTTTTT. This codes for CASSSGSSDRGEKLFF. The V and J genes are TRBV13 and TRBJ1-4; D unclear. Trimming removed 4 bases at V and 7 bases at J, with 19 bases between. This CDR3 is 16 amino acids long. The germline CDR1 and CDR2 sequences are PRHDT and FYEKMQ (reference sequence).